Sequencing of this T cell receptor beta chain was carried out in a study of T cells in Graves' hyperthyroidism and ophthalmopathy. The investigators amplified TCR beta CDR3 regions from RNA transcripts. HTBI primers were employed in a first-round RT-PCR of the TCR CDR3. Each CDR3 protein is one row after TCRdb ran MiXCR on the multiplex PCR reads. The sample carries 800,000 or so distinct CDR3 sequences, 38% recorded once. Trimming removed 3 bases at V and 5 bases at J, with 11 bases between. CDR3 length: 14 residues. The germline CDR1 and CDR2 sequences are SGHAT and FQNNGV. The chain uses TRBV11-2 and TRBJ1-5, with D perhaps TRBD1 (5 bases). The receptor was isolated from a man younger than 30 with Graves' hyperthyroidism. Sequenced input: blood. The CDR3: CASSFSGFDQPQHF. As DNA, the CDR3 is TGTGCCAGCAGCTTTTCAGGGTTCGATCAGCCCCAGCATTTT.